The source of this TCR beta chain is a study of blood T cell repertoires in COVID-19. Overall study context: Acute and convalescent COVID-19 specimens originated in the United States, Italy and Spain.

This clone was seen a single time. Generated by immunoSEQ multiplex PCR, the TCRdb table keeps only in-frame clones and is missing some. The sample holds 95,000 to 110,000 clones, less than 90% seen once. CDR3 size: 15 residues. V shed 6 bases, J shed 2 bases, and the junction held 7 bases outside the gene matches. The germline CDR1 and CDR2 sequences are MNHEY and SVGAGI. The TCR comes from a human donor in a cohort sampled during active COVID-19. Sequenced input: peripheral blood. V is TRBV6-5 and J is TRBJ2-1; 7 nucleotides line up with TRBD2. The CDR3 nucleotides read TGTGCCAGCAGGATAGCGGGTGGAGCCTACAATGAGCAGTTCTTC. It encodes CASRIAGGAYNEQFF.